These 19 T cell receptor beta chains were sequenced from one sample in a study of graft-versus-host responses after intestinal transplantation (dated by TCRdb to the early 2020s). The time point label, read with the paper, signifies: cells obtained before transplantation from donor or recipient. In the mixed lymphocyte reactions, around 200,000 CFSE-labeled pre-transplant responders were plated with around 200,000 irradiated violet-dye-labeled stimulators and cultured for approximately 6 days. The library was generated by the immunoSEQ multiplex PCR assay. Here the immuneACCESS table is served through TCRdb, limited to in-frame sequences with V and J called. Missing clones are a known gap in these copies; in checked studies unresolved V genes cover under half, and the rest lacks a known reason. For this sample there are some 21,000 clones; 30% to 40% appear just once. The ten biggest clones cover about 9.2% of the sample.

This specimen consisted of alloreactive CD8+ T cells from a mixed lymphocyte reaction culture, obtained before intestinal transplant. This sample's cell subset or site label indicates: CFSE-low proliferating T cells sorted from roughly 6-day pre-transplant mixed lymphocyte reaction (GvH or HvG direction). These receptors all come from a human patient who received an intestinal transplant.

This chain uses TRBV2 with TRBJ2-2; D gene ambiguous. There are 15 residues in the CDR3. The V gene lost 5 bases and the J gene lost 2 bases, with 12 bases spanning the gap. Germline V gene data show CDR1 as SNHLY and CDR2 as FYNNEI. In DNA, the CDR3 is TGTGCCAGCAGTTTGAATCTAATAAACACCGGGGAGCTGTTTTTT. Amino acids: CASSLNLINTGELFF.

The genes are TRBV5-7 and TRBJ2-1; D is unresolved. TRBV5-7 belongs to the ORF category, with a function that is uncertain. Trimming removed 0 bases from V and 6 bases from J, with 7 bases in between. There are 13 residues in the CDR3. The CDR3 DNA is TGTGCCAGCAGCTTGGCTTCCGGCAATGAGCAGTTCTTC. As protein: CASSLASGNEQFF.

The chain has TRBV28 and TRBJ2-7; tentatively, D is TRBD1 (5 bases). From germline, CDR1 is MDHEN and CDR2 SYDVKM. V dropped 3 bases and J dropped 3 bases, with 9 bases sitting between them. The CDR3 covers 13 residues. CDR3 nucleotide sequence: TGTGCCAGCAGTTTGGAGCAGGGCTACGAGCAGTACTTC. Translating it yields CASSLEQGYEQYF.

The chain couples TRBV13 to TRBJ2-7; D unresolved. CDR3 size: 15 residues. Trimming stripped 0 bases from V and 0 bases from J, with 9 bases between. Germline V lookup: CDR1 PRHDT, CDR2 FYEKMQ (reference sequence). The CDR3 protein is CASSLGLFPSYEQYF. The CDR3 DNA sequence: TGTGCCAGCAGCTTAGGCCTCTTCCCCTCCTACGAGCAGTACTTC.

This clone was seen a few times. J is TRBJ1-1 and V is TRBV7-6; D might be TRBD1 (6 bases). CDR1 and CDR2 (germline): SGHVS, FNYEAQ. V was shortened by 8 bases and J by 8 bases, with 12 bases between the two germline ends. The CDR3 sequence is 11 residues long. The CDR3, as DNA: TGTGCCAGCCCCGCCGGGGGCGAAGCTTTCTTT. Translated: CASPAGGEAFF.

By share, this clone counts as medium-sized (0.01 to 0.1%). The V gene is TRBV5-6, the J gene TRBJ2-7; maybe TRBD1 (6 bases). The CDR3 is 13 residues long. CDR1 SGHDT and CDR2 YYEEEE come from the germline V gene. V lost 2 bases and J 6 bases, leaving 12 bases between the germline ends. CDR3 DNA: TGTGCCAGCAGCTTTCGACAGGTGGTCGAGCAGTACTTC. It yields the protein CASSFRQVVEQYF.

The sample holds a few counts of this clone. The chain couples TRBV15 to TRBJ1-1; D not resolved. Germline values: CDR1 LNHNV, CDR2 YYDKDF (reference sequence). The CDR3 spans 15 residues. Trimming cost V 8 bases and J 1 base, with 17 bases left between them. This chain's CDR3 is CATSLNWQPNTEAFF. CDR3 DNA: TGTGCCACCTCTCTTAACTGGCAGCCGAACACTGAAGCTTTCTTT.

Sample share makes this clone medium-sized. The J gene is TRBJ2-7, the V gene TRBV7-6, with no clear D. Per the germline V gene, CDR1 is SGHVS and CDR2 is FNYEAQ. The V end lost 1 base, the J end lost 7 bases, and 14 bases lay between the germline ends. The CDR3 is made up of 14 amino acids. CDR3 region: CASSLEVRPQEQYF. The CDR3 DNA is TGTGCCAGCAGCTTAGAGGTGAGGCCTCAGGAGCAGTACTTC. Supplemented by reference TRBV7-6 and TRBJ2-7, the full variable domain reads GAGVSQSPRYKVTKRGQDVALRCDPISGHVSLYWYRQALGQGPEFLTYFNYEAQQDKSGLPNDRFSAERPEGSISTLTIQRTEQRDSAMYRCASSLEVRPQEQYFGPGTRLTVT.

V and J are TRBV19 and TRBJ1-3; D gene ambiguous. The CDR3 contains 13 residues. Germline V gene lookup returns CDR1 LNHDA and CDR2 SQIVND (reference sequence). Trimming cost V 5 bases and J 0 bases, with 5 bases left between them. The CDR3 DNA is TGTGCCAGTAGTTGGAGCTCTGGAAACACCATATATTTT. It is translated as CASSWSSGNTIYF.

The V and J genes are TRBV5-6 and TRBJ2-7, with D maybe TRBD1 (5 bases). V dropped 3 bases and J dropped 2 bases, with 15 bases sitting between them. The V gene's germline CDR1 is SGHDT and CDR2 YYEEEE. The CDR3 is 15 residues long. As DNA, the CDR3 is TGTGCCAGCAGCTCGGAGACCAGGGTAGCCTACGAGCAGTACTTC. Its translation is CASSSETRVAYEQYF.

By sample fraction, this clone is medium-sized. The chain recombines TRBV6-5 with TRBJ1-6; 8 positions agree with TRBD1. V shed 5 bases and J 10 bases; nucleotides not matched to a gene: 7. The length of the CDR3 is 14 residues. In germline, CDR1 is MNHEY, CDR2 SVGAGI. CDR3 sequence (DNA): TGTGCCAGCAGTCACGGGACAGGAAGATCACCCCTCCACTTT. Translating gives CASSHGTGRSPLHF.

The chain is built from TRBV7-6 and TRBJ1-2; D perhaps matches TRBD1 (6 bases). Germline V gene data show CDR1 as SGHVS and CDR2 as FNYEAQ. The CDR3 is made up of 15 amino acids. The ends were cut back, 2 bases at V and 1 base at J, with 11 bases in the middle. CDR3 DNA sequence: TGTGCCAGCAGCTTACTTACAGGGAGTAACTATGGCTACACCTTC. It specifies CASSLLTGSNYGYTF.

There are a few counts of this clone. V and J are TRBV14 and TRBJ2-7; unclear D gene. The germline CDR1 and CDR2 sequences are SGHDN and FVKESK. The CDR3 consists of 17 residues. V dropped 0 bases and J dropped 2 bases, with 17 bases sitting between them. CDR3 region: CASSQETLARAPYEQYF. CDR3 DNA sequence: TGTGCCAGCAGCCAAGAGACCTTGGCCCGAGCCCCCTACGAGCAGTACTTC.

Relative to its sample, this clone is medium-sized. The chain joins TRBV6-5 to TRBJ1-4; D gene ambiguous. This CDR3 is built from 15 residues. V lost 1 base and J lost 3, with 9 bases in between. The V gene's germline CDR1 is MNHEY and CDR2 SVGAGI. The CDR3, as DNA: TGTGCCAGCAGTTACTTGGGGTCCCCTAATGAAAAACTGTTTTTT. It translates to CASSYLGSPNEKLFF.

CDR3 protein: CASSSPYREETQYF. DNA of the CDR3: TGTGCCAGCAGCTCACCTTACAGGGAAGAGACCCAGTACTTC. The V gene is TRBV9, the J gene TRBJ2-5; D might be TRBD1 (6 bases). V was shortened by 4 bases and J by 3 bases, with 13 bases between the two germline ends. The CDR3 is 14 amino acids. Germline assignment: CDR1 SGDLS and CDR2 YYNGEE.

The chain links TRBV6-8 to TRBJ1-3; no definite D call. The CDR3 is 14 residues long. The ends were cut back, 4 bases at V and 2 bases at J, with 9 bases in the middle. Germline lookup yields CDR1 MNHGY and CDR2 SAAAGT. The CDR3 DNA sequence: TGTGCCAGCAGTTTCGGGGTAGCTGGAAACACCATATATTTT. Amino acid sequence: CASSFGVAGNTIYF.

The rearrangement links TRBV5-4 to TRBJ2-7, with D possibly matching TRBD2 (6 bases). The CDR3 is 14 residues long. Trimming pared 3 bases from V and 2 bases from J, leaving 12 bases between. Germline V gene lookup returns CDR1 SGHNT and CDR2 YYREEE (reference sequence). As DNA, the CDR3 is TGTGCCAGCAGCTCGGGACTCTCCACCTACGAGCAGTACTTC. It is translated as CASSSGLSTYEQYF.

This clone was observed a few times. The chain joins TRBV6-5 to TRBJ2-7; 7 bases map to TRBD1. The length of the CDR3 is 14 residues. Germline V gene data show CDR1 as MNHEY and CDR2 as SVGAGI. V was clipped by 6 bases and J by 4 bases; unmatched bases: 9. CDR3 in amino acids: CASRGQPDYYEQYF. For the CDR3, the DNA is TGTGCCAGCAGGGGACAGCCCGATTATTACGAGCAGTACTTC.

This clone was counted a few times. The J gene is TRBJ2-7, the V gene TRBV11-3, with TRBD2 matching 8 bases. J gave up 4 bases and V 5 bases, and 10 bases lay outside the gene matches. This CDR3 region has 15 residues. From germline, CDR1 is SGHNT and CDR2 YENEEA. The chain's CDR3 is CASSAPGRAEYEQYF. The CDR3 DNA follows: TGTGCCAGCAGCGCTCCCGGGAGGGCCGAGTACGAGCAGTACTTC.